This T cell receptor (beta chain) was identified in a study of blood T cell repertoires in COVID-19. At the level of the study: Samples came from the United States, Italy and Spain, spanning acute and convalescent COVID-19. Nucleic acid was either cDNA or gDNA, and it came from T cells, B-cell-depleted T cells, or PBMCs.

Method: immunoSEQ multiplex PCR; TCRdb's copy keeps in-frame clones and lacks some. This sample has some 250,000 clones, with around 86% found just once. Per germline, CDR1 SGHAT and CDR2 FQNNGV. With 3 bases clipped from V and 4 bases from J, the junction kept 3 bases outside the gene matches. This CDR3 has 15 residues. Participants spanned ages about 18 to 90 years and resided in over 20 US areas. Participant reports of clinical history set cohort assignment. This clone has more than one count but fewer than ten. This TCR came from a woman between 40 and 50 years old with acute COVID-19. The chain has TRBV11-2 and TRBJ1-6; 7 nucleotides match TRBD1. Sequenced sample: PBMCs or T cells enriched from blood (not recorded which). CDR3 region: CASSFSGQYNSPLHF. The DNA for the CDR3 is TGTGCCAGCAGCTTTTCGGGACAGTATAATTCACCCCTCCACTTT. The complete variable domain, with remaining parts taken from reference TRBV11-2 and TRBJ1-6, reads EAGVAQSPRYKIIEKRQSVAFWCNPISGHATLYWYQQILGQGPKLLIQFQNNGVVDDSQLPKDRFSAERLKGVDSTLKIQPAKLEDSAVYLCASSFSGQYNSPLHFGNGTRLTVT.